The 22 T cell receptor beta chains presented below share a single source sample, sequenced in a study of PD-1 blockade in mismatch repair-deficient tumors. Libraries were prepared by immunoSEQ multiplex PCR; TCRdb keeps only in-frame clonotypes and omits some of them. The sample yields some 66,000 clones, around 89% seen once. This specimen consisted of peripheral blood, obtained 52 weeks after starting pembrolizumab. Receptor source: an adult with mismatch repair-deficient cancer.

This chain joins TRBV2 and TRBJ2-3, with TRBD2 as a possible D gene (5 bases). Germline loops: CDR1 SNHLY, CDR2 FYNNEI. The CDR3 length is 13 residues. Trimming pared 6 bases from V and 0 bases from J, leaving 7 bases between. CDR3 region: CASRAESTDTQYF. The CDR3 nucleotides are TGTGCCAGCAGAGCGGAAAGCACAGATACGCAGTATTTT.

The chain carries TRBV4-3 and TRBJ1-4; TRBD1 matches 7 bases. Germline CDR1 and CDR2: LGHNA and YSLEER. The CDR3 is made up of 15 amino acids. The V segment lost 1 base and the J segment 7 bases; nucleotides outside the gene matches: 6. The CDR3 nucleotides read TGCGCCAGCAGCCAAGGACAGGGACACAGTGAAAAACTGTTTTTT. Protein product: CASSQGQGHSEKLFF.

The chain employs TRBV29-1 and TRBJ1-2; TRBD1 agrees at 7 bases. Germline CDR1 and CDR2: SQVTM and ANQGSEA. V shed 5 bases and J 3 bases; nucleotides not matched to a gene: 6. The CDR3 has 13 amino acids. As DNA, the CDR3 is TGCAGCGTTCCTCAGGGGGGGTACTATGGCTACACCTTC. This gives the protein CSVPQGGYYGYTF.

Only one count was recorded for this clone. This chain links TRBV4-1 with TRBJ2-7; D gene ambiguous. This CDR3 is 13 amino acids long. V was clipped by 0 bases and J by 4 bases, with 7 bases between them. Germline V gene data show CDR1 as MGHRA and CDR2 as YSYEKL. The CDR3 sequence: CASSQERAYEQYF. The CDR3 nucleotides read TGCGCCAGCAGCCAAGAACGGGCGTACGAGCAGTACTTC.

The chain links TRBV19 to TRBJ2-1; D is perhaps TRBD2 (6 bases). The CDR3 is made up of 16 amino acids. The germline V gene has CDR1 LNHDA and CDR2 SQIVND (reference sequence). V lost 0 bases and J lost 2, with 11 bases in between. In nucleotides, the CDR3 is TGTGCCAGTAGTATAGATAGCGGACCGCCCTACAATGAGCAGTTCTTC. This encodes CASSIDSGPPYNEQFF.

The chain couples TRBV5-4 to TRBJ1-2; no definite D call. The germline V gene encodes CDR1 SGHNT and CDR2 YYREEE (reference sequence). The CDR3 consists of 13 residues. Trimming left V 0 bases short and J 4 bases short, with 7 bases between. The CDR3 nucleotides read TGTGCCAGCAGCTTGGGCGGAACCTATGGCTACACCTTC. This gives the protein CASSLGGTYGYTF.

The chain recombines TRBV29-1 with TRBJ2-2; no clear D. The germline gives CDR1 SQVTM, CDR2 ANQGSEA. The CDR3 extends over 12 amino acids. V was trimmed by 4 bases and J by 3 bases, leaving 6 bases between them. The CDR3 region is CSVVWDTGELFF. The CDR3 coding sequence is TGCAGCGTTGTTTGGGACACCGGGGAGCTGTTTTTT.

CDR3 in DNA: TGTGCCAGCAGTTCGGGACTAGCGGGAGGATTACAAGAGACCCAGTACTTC. Translation: CASSSGLAGGLQETQYF. The chain couples TRBV27 to TRBJ2-5, with 15 bases that match TRBD2. The CDR3 runs 17 residues. The germline V gene encodes CDR1 MNHEY and CDR2 SMNVEV (reference sequence). V dropped 4 bases and J dropped 2; count of bases not matched to a gene: 5.

The V call is TRBV18, the J call TRBJ2-1; 7 positions agree with TRBD2. V gave up 2 bases and J gave up 1 base; unmatched junction bases: 11. Germline-derived CDR1 and CDR2 are KGHSH and LQKENI. The CDR3 is made up of 18 amino acids. The CDR3 spells CASSPTSLAEGSYNEQFF. CDR3 nucleotides: TGTGCCAGCTCACCAACCTCTCTAGCGGAGGGATCCTACAATGAGCAGTTCTTC. Drawing the rest from reference TRBV18 and TRBJ2-1, the complete variable domain is NAGVMQNPRHLVRRRGQEARLRCSPMKGHSHVYWYRQLPEEGLKFMVYLQKENIIDESGMPKERFSAEFPKEGPSILRIQQVVRGDSAAYFCASSPTSLAEGSYNEQFFGPGTRLTVL.

The chain combines TRBV21-1 with TRBJ1-2. TRBV21-1 is noted as a pseudogene. This CDR3 is built from 14 residues. DNA for the CDR3: TGTGCCAGCAGCAAAAGTGGGAGGGGCAATGGCTACACCTTC. This codes for CASSKSGRGNGYTF.

CDR3 nucleotide sequence: TGCGCCAGCAGCCATTTAGAGGGAGAGCTGTTTTTT. Protein sequence: CASSHLEGELFF. The chain recombines TRBV4-1 with TRBJ2-2; weak D call: TRBD2 (5 bases). This CDR3 spans 12 amino acids. V lost 3 bases and J lost 11, with 10 bases in between. Germline CDR1 reads MGHRA; CDR2 reads YSYEKL.

The chain is built from TRBV13 and TRBJ2-3; TRBD2 matches at 7 bases. The CDR3 spans 16 residues. The V gene's germline CDR1 is PRHDT and CDR2 FYEKMQ (reference sequence). J gave up 2 bases and V 4 bases, and 9 bases lay outside the gene matches. Here the CDR3 DNA reads TGTGCCAGCAGCTCACCCCGACTAGCCGCCACAGATACGCAGTATTTT. Translation gives CASSSPRLAATDTQYF.

The V call is TRBV4-3, the J call TRBJ2-7, with TRBD1 matching over 12 bases. This CDR3 is 15 amino acids long. CDR1 LGHNA and CDR2 YSLEER come from the germline V gene. V trimming: 4 bases; J trimming: 4 bases; junction bases outside the gene matches: 5. CDR3 residues: CASSPGGQGAYEQYF. DNA for the CDR3: TGCGCCAGCAGCCCCGGGGGACAGGGGGCGTACGAGCAGTACTTC.

The chain is built from TRBV10-2 and TRBJ2-5, with D possibly TRBD2 on 5 matching bases. The CDR3 runs to 16 residues. The germline V gene has CDR1 WSHSY and CDR2 SAAADI. The V gene lost 7 bases and the J gene lost 8 bases, with 26 bases spanning the gap. The CDR3 is CASTGVSDRSGFTQYF. CDR3 DNA: TGCGCCAGCACTGGTGTCAGCGACCGTTCGGGGTTCACCCAGTACTTC.

This clone was counted a single time. The chain carries TRBV5-8 and TRBJ1-2; no clear D. CDR3 length equals 11 residues. Trimming stripped 2 bases from V and 8 bases from J, with 7 bases between. The germline gives CDR1 SGHTS, CDR2 YDEGEE. The CDR3 nucleotides read TGTGCCAGCAGCTTAATGGGCGGCTACACCTTC. Translating gives CASSLMGGYTF.

V gene TRBV6-5 combines with J gene TRBJ2-7; tentative D call: TRBD1 (6 bases). CDR3 length equals 14 residues. The germline V and J ends were trimmed by 5 bases and 1 base, with 12 bases remaining between them. Germline V CDR1 and CDR2: MNHEY, SVGAGI. The CDR3 protein is CASSTRTESYEQYF. The CDR3 bases are TGTGCCAGCAGTACCCGGACAGAGTCCTACGAGCAGTACTTC.

This chain links TRBV6-5 with TRBJ1-2; D uncertain. V was pared by 6 bases and J by 2 bases, with 10 bases between. The V gene's germline CDR1 is MNHEY and CDR2 SVGAGI. The CDR3 loop spans 13 amino acids. CDR3 in DNA: TGTGCCAGCAGCCTTGACAAGAACTATGGCTACACCTTC. Translated, it gives CASSLDKNYGYTF.

The CDR3: CASSESNGVTDTQYF. The CDR3 DNA sequence: TGCGCCAGCAGTGAGTCCAACGGAGTCACAGATACGCAGTATTTT. The gene calls are TRBV10-2 and TRBJ2-3; D unclear. The CDR3 runs 15 residues. CDR1 is WSHSY and CDR2 is SAAADI in the germline V gene. Trimming shortened V by 0 bases and J by 2 bases, and 9 bases separated the two germline ends.

The gene calls are TRBV7-9 and TRBJ1-1; D is ambiguous. Germline V gene data show CDR1 as SEHNR and CDR2 as FQNEAQ (reference sequence). CDR3 size: 13 residues. The V gene lost 5 bases and the J gene lost 1 base, with 8 bases spanning the gap. CDR3 sequence: CASSTQANTEAFF. In nucleotides, the CDR3 is TGTGCCAGCAGCACCCAAGCGAACACTGAAGCTTTCTTT.

This chain uses TRBV19 with TRBJ1-2, with unresolved D. V lost 4 bases and J 4 bases, leaving 13 bases between the germline ends. This CDR3 region has 14 residues. CDR1 and CDR2 from the germline V gene are LNHDA and SQIVND (reference sequence). CDR3 nucleotides: TGTGCCAGTAGTACGGGGTATGGTGCCTATGGCTACACCTTC. Its protein product is CASSTGYGAYGYTF.

V is TRBV30 and J is TRBJ2-3; 10 positions agree with TRBD1. With V trimmed by 7 bases and J by 3 bases, 10 bases remained unmatched. This CDR3 region has 15 residues. Germline V gene data show CDR1 as GTSNPN and CDR2 as SVGIG (reference sequence). The CDR3 bases are TGTGCCTACCTTGGACAGGGGGGGCTTACAGATACGCAGTATTTT. Protein sequence: CAYLGQGGLTDTQYF.

Only a few counts were recorded for this clone. The chain combines TRBV11-1 with TRBJ2-7; D unclear. CDR1 is SGHAT and CDR2 is FQDESV in the germline V gene (reference sequence). The ends were cut back, 5 bases at V and 3 bases at J, with 5 bases in the middle. This CDR3 is built from 11 residues. The CDR3 sequence is CASSAHYEQYF. The CDR3 DNA reads TGTGCCAGCAGCGCCCACTACGAGCAGTACTTC.